This T cell receptor (beta chain) was recovered during a study of cytomegalovirus exposure and HLA in healthy donors. The PCR ran on 60 Vbeta and 13 Jbeta primers. Clones were sequenced by immunoSEQ multiplex PCR, and TCRdb holds only the in-frame ones, with some missing. This table holds some 140,000 clones, over 70% found once. V lost 4 bases, J lost 0 bases, and 17 bases lay in between. The V gene's germline CDR1 is SGDLS and CDR2 YYNGEE. CDR3 size: 17 residues. The sequence was collected from a man aged 25 to 45 in good health and CMV-seronegative. This chain links TRBV9 with TRBJ2-1; tentatively, D is TRBD2 (6 bases). Sequencing was done on a sample of PBMCs. The CDR3 nucleotides are TGTGCCAGCAGCCTCCGGAGCGGGCCGAGCTCCTACAATGAGCAGTTCTTC. Translation gives CASSLRSGPSSYNEQFF.